This TCR beta chain was retrieved from a study of T cells after somatic rescue of genetic block (TCRdb year 2020). A note on the overall study: The study assessed how robust, over the long term, a T-cell system was when the system had developed through somatic rescue of a genetic block in T-cell development.

The method was the immunoSEQ multiplex PCR assay. This is the immuneACCESS table as TCRdb keeps it, with only in-frame sequences that have V and J called. A part of the clones is gone; compared with another copy, unresolved V genes explain less than half, and the rest is unexplained. The sample data list 10,000 to 15,000 clones, and 60% to 85% of these were observed just once. The ten largest make up roughly 12% of the sample. As for this clone: Which antigen it targets is not known. A much larger clone differs from this one at a single base, so this may be a read error.

The receptor's source is a boy aged 5-17 years. The material sequenced was peripheral blood mononuclear cells (PBMCs).

Here the CDR3 is given as CASSTGLAGGGGYEQYF. The sequenced DNA: TGTGCCAGCAGCACGGGACTAGCGGGAGGGGGGGGCTACGAGCAGTACTTC. The chain employs TRBV11-3 and TRBJ2-7; TRBD2 aligns with 16 central bases. V is trimmed back by 5 bases and J by 3 bases, and the junction contains 7 bases that no gene match accounts for. The germline V gene specifies SGHNT as CDR1 and YENEEA as CDR2. CDR3 length: 17 amino acids, cysteine to phenylalanine. This entry keeps only the CDR3 DNA: 51 bases, framed from base 1.